This note documents a single TCR beta chain sequence. No antigen is known for it. The source of the sample is a study of cytotoxic CD8 clonotypes in ibrutinib-treated CLL. Turning to the study itself: The patients comprised 10 to 12 relapsed/refractory and around 16 treatment-naive cases, some 17 IGHV unmutated. Partial response occurred in about 25 patients and complete response in 2; at median roughly 72 months, around 15 remained remitted and about 12 progressed. Study results and caveats: Clonality correlated strongly with circulating CD8+ T cells and exceeded age-matched healthy donors at baseline.

The targeted sequencing depth was 1 in 200,000 to 1 in 1 million T cells. TCRdb's table, derived via immunoSEQ multiplex PCR, lists solely in-frame clones and lacks some. The table lists some 290,000 clones, about 80% of them singletons. Per germline, CDR1 PRHDT and CDR2 FYEKMQ (reference sequence). Unmatched junction bases numbered 3, after V lost 0 bases and J lost 4 bases. The CDR3 covers 16 residues. This chain connects TRBV13 to TRBJ2-3; 11 nucleotides line up with TRBD2. The TCR comes from a human donor with chronic lymphocytic leukemia. The starting material was PBMCs, obtained before ibrutinib treatment. The CDR3 spells CASSLGGLADSDTQYF. The CDR3 DNA reads as TGTGCCAGCAGCTTAGGGGGACTAGCGGATTCAGATACGCAGTATTTT.